Sequencing of this T cell receptor beta chain was carried out in a study of blood T cell repertoires in COVID-19. As for the study in general: The cDNA or gDNA used as material had been derived from T cells, B-cell-depleted T cells, or PBMCs.

This clone was counted between two and nine times. Sequenced by immunoSEQ multiplex PCR; TCRdb stores in-frame clones only, minus some. The sample includes 300,000 to 350,000 clones, almost 90% of them seen just once. The Seattle site enrolled patients during active infection and followed them longitudinally. Germline CDR1 and CDR2: SEHNR and FQNEAQ (reference sequence). V lost 1 base, J lost 0 bases, and 2 bases stayed unmatched. The CDR3 runs to 18 residues. This sequence was found in a woman aged 65 to 85 with COVID-19, enrolled during active disease. Sequenced sample: peripheral blood. The chain couples TRBV7-9 to TRBJ2-6; 11 bases fit TRBD2. The CDR3 protein is CASSLGLAGSSGANVLTF. The CDR3 region has the DNA TGTGCCAGCAGCTTAGGACTAGCGGGGAGCTCTGGGGCCAACGTCCTGACTTTC.